This T cell receptor (beta chain) was recovered during a study of blood T cell repertoires in COVID-19. The CDR3 length is 12 residues. CDR1 is SGHAT and CDR2 is FQNNGV in the germline V gene. Trimming took off 4 bases at V and 4 bases at J, with 7 bases between the two ends. Libraries were prepared by immunoSEQ multiplex PCR; TCRdb keeps only in-frame clonotypes and omits some of them. The table includes over 150,000 clones, roughly 88% detected once. This clone was detected once. Seattle participants joined during active infection and were tracked over time. The chain links TRBV11-2 to TRBJ1-2; D remains unclear. The specimen was peripheral blood. The TCR comes from a young man with COVID-19, enrolled during active disease. The chain's CDR3 is CASSSAGYGYTF. CDR3 DNA: TGTGCCAGCAGCTCTGCGGGCTATGGCTACACCTTC.